The clone carrying this T cell receptor beta chain was picked up a small number of times. Its antigen is undetermined. The data were obtained in a study of cytomegalovirus exposure and HLA in healthy donors. Study-level information: Around 180 million T cells yielded approximately 110 million unique TCR beta sequences in earlier analysis.

Study outcomes and limitations: Among donors in an Asian-associated ancestry cluster, a later analysis reportedly found fewer N-insertions than the roughly 610-donor mean. Prediction of most subjects' HLA-A and HLA-B alleles by TCR beta sequences was reportedly accurate. In a later analysis, HLA-associated TCR beta chains were more clonally expanded than equally common others.

A multiplex PCR was run with 60 Vbeta primers and 13 Jbeta primers. Measured with immunoSEQ multiplex PCR; TCRdb has only the in-frame clones, and not every one. The sample consists of 100,000 to 150,000 clones, over 70% of them appearing once. The sample comprised PBMCs. The receptor was derived from a man younger than 30 in good health and CMV-seropositive.

CDR3 DNA sequence: TGTGCCACCCGGGGGATGAACACTGAAGCTTTCTTT. This translates into CATRGMNTEAFF. The chain joins TRBV19 to TRBJ1-1, with D possibly matching TRBD1 (5 bases). CDR3 length: 12 residues. Looked up from germline, CDR1 is LNHDA and CDR2 is SQIVND (reference sequence). V lost 10 bases and J 0 bases, leaving 9 bases between the germline ends.